This TCR beta chain is from a study of blood T cells in healthy people across ages. The germline CDR1 and CDR2 sequences are SGHTA and FQGNSA. The ends were cut back, 5 bases at V and 0 bases at J, with 14 bases in the middle. CDR3 length: 16 residues. Together with a sample-barcoded 5' primer, a J-beta primer mix was included in a second PCR lasting about 6 to 11 cycles. TCRdb independently ran MiXCR on the 5' RACE reads; one entry per CDR3 protein. This sample carries hundreds of thousands of distinct CDR3 sequences, approximately 31% of them seen once, and the ten largest clones take 15% to 19%. Study conclusions and caveats: As age increased, TCR beta diversity per million T cells fell in a roughly linear fashion.

This clonotype was seen many times. Its cognate antigen is unknown. The genes are TRBV7-2 and TRBJ2-1; no definite D call. The sample consisted of blood. The TCR comes from a woman aged 80 or over in good health. The DNA for the CDR3 is TGTGCCAGCAGCCCCGAGGTCGGCCTCTCCTACAATGAGCAGTTCTTC. As protein: CASSPEVGLSYNEQFF.